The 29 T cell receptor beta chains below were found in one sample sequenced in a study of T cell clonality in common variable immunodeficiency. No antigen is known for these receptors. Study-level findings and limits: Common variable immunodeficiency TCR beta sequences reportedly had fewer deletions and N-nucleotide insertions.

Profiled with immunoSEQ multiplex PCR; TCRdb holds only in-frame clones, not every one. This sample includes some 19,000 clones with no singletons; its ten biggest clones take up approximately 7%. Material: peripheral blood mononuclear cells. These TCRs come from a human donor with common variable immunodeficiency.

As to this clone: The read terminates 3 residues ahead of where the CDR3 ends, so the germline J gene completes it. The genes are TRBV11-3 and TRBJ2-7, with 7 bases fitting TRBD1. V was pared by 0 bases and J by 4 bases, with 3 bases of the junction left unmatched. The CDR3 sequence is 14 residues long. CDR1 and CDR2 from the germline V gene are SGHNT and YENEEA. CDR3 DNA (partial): TGTGCCAGCAGCTTAGAGGGACAGAGTTACGAG. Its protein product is CASSLEGQSYE. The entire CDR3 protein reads CASSLEGQSYEQYF.

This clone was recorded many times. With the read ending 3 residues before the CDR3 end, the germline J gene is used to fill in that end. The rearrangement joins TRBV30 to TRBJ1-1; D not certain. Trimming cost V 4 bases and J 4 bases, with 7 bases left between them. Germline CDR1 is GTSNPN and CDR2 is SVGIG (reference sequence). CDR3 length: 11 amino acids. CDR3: CAWTRPTEAFF. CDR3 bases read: TGTGCCTGGACGAGGCCCACTGAA.

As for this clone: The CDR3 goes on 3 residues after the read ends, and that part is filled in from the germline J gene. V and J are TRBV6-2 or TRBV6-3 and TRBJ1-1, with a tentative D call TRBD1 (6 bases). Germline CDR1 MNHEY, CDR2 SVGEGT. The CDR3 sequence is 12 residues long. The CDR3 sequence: CASSVDSEEAFF. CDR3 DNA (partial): TGTGCCAGCAGTGTGGACAGTGAAGAA.

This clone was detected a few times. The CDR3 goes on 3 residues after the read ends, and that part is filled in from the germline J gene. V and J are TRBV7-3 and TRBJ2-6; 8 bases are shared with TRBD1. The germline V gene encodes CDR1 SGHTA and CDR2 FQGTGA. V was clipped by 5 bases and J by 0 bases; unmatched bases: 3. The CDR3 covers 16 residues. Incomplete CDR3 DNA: TGTGCCAGCAGCACGGGACAGGTCTCTGGGGCCAACGTC. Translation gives CASSTGQVSGANV. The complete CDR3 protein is CASSTGQVSGANVLTF.

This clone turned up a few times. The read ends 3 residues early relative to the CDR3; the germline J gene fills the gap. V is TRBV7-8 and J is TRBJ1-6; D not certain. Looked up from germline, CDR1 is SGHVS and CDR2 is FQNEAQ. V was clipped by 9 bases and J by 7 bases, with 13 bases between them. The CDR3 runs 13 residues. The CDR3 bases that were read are TGTGCCAGTGCGCAGCGAAGAAATTCACCC. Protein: CASAQRRNSP. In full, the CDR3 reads CASAQRRNSPLHF.

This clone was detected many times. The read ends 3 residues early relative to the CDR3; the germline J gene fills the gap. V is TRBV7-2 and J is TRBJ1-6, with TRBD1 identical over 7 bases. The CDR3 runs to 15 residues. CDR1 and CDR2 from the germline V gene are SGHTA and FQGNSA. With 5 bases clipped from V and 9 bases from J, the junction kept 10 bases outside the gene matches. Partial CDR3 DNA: TGTGCCAGCAGCCCAAGACAGGGACTCACTTCACCC. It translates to CASSPRQGLTSP. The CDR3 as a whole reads CASSPRQGLTSPLHF.

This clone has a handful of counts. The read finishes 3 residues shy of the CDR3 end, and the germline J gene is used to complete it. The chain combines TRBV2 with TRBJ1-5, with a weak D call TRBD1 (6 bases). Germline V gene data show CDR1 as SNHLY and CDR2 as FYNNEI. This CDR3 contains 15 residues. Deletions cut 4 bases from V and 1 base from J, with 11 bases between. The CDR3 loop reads CASSADSTSNQPQHF. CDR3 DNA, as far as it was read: TGTGCCAGCAGTGCGGACAGTACCAGCAATCAGCCC.

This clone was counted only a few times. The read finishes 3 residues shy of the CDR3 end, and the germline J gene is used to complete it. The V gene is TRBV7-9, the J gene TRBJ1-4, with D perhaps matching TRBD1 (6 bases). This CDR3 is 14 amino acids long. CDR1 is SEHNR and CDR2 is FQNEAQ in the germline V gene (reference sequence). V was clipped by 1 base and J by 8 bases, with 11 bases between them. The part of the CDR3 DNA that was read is TGTGCCAGCAGCTTAGGACAGGTCGAAGAAAAA. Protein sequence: CASSLGQVEEK. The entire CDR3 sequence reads CASSLGQVEEKLFF.

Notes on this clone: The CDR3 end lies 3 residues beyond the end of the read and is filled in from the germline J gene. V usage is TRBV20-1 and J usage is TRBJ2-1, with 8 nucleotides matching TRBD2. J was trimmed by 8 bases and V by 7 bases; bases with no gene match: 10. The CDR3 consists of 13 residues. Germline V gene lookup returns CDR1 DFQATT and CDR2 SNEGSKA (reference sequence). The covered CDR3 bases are TGCAGTGGAAGACCGGGGGGGCGGGATGAG. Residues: CSGRPGGRDE. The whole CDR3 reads CSGRPGGRDEQFF.

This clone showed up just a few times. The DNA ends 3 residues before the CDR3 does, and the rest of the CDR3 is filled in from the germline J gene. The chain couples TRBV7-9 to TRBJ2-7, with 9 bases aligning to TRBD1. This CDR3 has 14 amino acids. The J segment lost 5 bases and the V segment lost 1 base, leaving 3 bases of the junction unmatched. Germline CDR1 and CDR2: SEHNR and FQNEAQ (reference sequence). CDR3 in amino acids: CASSLGDRVNEQYF. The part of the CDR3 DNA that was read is TGTGCCAGCAGCTTAGGGGACAGGGTCAACGAG.

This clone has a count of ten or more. CDR3 DNA (partial): TGTGCCTCGTCCCGGGACAGGGGGGAT. Its protein is CASSRDRGD. The whole CDR3 protein is CASSRDRGDYTF. The chain joins TRBV30 to TRBJ1-2, with TRBD1 matching 11 bases. Read data end 3 residues before the CDR3 end; the end is taken from the germline J gene. Per germline, CDR1 GTSNPN and CDR2 SVGIG (reference sequence). This CDR3 region has 12 residues.

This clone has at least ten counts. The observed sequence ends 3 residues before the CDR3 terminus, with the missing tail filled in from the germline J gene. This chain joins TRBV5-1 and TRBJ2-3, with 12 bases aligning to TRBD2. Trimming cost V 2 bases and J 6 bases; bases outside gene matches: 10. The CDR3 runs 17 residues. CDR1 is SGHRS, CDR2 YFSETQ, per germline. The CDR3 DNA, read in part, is TGCGCCAGCAGCTTCGCGACTAGCGGGGGCCGCCTCGATACG. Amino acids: CASSFATSGGRLDT. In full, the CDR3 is CASSFATSGGRLDTQYF.

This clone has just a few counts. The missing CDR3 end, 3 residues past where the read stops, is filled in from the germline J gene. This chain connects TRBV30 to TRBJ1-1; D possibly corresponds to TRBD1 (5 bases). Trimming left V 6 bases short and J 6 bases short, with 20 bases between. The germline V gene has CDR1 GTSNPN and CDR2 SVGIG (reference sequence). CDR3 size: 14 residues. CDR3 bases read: TGTGCCTGTATGATGAAAAGACAGTGTCCTGAA. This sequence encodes CACMMKRQCPE. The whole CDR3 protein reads CACMMKRQCPEAFF.

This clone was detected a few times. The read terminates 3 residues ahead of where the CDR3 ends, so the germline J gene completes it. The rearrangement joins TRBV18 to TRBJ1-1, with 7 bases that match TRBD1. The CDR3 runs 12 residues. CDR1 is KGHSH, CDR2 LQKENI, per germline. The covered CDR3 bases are TGTGCCAGCTCTCAGCCGACAGGGGAA. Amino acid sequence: CASSQPTGE. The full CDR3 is CASSQPTGEAFF.

CDR3 bases read: TGTGCCAGTAGAAGCCTAGCGGGACACAATGAG. This gives the protein CASRSLAGHNE. The complete CDR3 reads CASRSLAGHNEQFF. The genes are TRBV19 and TRBJ2-1, with TRBD2 identical over 9 bases. The read terminates 3 residues ahead of where the CDR3 ends, so the germline J gene completes it. Unmatched junction bases numbered 5, after V lost 6 bases and J lost 5 bases. The CDR3 loop spans 14 amino acids. Per germline, CDR1 LNHDA and CDR2 SQIVND (reference sequence).

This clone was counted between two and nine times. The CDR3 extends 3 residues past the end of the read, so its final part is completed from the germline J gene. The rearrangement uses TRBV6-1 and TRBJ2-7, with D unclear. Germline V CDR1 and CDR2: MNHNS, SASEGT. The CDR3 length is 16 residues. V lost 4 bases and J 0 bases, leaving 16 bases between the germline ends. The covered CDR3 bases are TGTGCCAGCAGTGCCAGGTCCTTACTCATCTCCTACGAG. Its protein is CASSARSLLISYE. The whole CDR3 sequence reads CASSARSLLISYEQYF.

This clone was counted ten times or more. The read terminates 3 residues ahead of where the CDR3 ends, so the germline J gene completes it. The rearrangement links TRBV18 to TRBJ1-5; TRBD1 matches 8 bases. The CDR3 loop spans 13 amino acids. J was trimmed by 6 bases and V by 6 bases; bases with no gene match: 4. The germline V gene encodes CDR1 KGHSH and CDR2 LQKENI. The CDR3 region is CASSGQGGQPQHF. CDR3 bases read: TGTGCCAGCTCCGGACAGGGCGGTCAGCCC.

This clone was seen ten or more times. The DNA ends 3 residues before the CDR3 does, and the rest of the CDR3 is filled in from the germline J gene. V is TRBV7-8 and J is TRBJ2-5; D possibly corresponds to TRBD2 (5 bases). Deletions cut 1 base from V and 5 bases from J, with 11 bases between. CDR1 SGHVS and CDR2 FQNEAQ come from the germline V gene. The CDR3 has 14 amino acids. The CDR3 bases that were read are TGTGCCAGCAGCTTAGGCCTGACGGGGGAGACC. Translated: CASSLGLTGET. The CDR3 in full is CASSLGLTGETQYF.

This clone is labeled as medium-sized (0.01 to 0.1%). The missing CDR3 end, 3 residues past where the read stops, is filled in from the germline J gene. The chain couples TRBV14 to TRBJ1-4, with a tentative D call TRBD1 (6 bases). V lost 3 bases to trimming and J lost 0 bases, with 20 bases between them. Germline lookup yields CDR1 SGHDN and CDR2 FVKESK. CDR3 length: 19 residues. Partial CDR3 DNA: TGTGCCAGCAGCCACCTTGGGGCAGGACAGCATGCAACTAATGAAAAA. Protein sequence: CASSHLGAGQHATNEK. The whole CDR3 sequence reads CASSHLGAGQHATNEKLFF. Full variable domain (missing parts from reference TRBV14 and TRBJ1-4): EAGVTQFPSHSVIEKGQTVTLRCDPISGHDNLYWYRRVMGKEIKFLLHFVKESKQDESGMPNNRFLAERTGGTYSTLKVQPAELEDSGVYFCASSHLGAGQHATNEKLFFGSGTQLSVL.

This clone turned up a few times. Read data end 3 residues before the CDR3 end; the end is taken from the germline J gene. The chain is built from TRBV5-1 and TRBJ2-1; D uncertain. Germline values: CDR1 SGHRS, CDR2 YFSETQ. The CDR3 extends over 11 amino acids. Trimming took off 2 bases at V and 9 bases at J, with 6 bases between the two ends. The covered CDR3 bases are TGCGCCAGCAGCTTCCTAGGTGAG. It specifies CASSFLGE. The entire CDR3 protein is CASSFLGEQFF.

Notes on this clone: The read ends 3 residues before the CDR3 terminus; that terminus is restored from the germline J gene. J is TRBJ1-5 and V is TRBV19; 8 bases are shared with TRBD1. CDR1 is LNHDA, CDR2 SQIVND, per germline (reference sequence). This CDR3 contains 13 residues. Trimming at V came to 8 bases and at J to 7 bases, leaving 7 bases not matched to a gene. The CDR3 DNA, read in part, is TGTGCCAGTCTCGGACAGGGTGGACAGCCC. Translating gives CASLGQGGQP. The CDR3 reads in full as CASLGQGGQPQHF.

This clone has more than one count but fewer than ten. The CDR3 region is CASRGDRGINSPLHF. The sequenced CDR3 bases are TGTGCCAGCAGGGGGGACAGGGGAATTAATTCACCC. V usage is TRBV5-4 and J usage is TRBJ1-6, with TRBD1 identical over 10 bases. The read ends 3 residues before the CDR3 terminus; that terminus is restored from the germline J gene. This CDR3 has 15 residues. The ends lost 5 bases at V and 6 bases at J; junction bases unmatched: 5. CDR1 and CDR2 from the germline V gene are SGHNT and YYREEE (reference sequence).

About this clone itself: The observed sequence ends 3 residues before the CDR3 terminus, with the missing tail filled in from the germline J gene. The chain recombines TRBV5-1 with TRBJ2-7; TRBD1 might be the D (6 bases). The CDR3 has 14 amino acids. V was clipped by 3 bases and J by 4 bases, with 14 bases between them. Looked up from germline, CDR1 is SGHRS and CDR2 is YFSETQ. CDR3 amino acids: CASSSSTGGYEQYF. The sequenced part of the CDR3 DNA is TGCGCCAGCAGCTCCTCGACAGGCGGATACGAG.

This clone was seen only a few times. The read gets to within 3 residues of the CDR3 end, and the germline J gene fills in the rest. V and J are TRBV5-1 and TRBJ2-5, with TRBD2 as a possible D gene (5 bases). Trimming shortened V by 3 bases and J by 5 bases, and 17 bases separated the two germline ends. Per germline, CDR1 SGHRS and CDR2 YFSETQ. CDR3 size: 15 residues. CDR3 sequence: CASSSRTQRAETQYF. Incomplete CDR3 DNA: TGCGCCAGCAGCTCTCGGACTCAGAGGGCTGAGACC.

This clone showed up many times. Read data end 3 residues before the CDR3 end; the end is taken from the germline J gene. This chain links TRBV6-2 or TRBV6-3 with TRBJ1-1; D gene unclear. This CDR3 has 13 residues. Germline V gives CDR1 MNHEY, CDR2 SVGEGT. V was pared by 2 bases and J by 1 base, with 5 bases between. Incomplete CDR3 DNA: TGTGCCAGCAGTTACACAAGGAACACTGAA. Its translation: CASSYTRNTE. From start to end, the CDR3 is CASSYTRNTEAFF.

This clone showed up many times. The CDR3 DNA, read in part, is TGTGCCAGCAGCTTAGTTCTATCTGGC. Its protein is CASSLVLSG. The CDR3 as a whole reads CASSLVLSGYTF. The V and J genes are TRBV7-9 and TRBJ1-2, with unresolved D. The CDR3 is cut off 3 residues early in the read; its end comes from the germline J gene. V was trimmed by 1 base and J by 7 bases, leaving 7 bases between them. CDR3 size: 12 residues. Germline V gene lookup returns CDR1 SEHNR and CDR2 FQNEAQ (reference sequence). Full variable domain (rest looked up from reference TRBV7-9 and TRBJ1-2): DTGVSQNPRHKITKRGQNVTFRCDPISEHNRLYWYRQTLGQGPEFLTYFQNEAQLEKSRLLSDRFSAERPKGSFSTLEIQRTEQGDSAMYLCASSLVLSGYTFGSGTRLTVV.

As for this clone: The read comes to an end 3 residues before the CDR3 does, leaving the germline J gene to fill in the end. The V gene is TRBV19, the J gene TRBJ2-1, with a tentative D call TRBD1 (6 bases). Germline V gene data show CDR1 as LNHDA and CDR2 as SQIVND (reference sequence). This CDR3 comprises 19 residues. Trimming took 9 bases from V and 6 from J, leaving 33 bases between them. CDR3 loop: CASPTGLDGTPRFGNEQFF. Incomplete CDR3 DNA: TGTGCCAGCCCGACAGGCTTGGACGGGACCCCGAGGTTTGGCAATGAG. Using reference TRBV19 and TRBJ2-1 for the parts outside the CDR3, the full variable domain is DGGITQSPKYLFRKEGQNVTLSCEQNLNHDAMYWYRQDPGQGLRLIYYSQIVNDFQKGDIAEGYSVSREKKESFPLTVTSAQKNPTAFYLCASPTGLDGTPRFGNEQFFGPGTRLTVL.

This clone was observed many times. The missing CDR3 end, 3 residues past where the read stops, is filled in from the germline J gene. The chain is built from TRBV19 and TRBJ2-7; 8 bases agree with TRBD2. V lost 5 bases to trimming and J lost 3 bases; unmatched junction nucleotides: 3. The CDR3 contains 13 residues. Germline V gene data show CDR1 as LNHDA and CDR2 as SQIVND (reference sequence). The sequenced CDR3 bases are TGTGCCAGTAGTCCTAGCGGGTACTACGAG. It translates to CASSPSGYYE. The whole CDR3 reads CASSPSGYYEQYF.

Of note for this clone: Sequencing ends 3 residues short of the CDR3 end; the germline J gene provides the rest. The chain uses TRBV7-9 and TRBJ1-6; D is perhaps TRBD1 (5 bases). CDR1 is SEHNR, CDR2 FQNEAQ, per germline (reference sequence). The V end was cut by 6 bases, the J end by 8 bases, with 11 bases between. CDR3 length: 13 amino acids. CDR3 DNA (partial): TGTGCCAGCAGTTCAGGGTCGTATTCACCC. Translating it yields CASSSGSYSP. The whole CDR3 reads CASSSGSYSPLHF.